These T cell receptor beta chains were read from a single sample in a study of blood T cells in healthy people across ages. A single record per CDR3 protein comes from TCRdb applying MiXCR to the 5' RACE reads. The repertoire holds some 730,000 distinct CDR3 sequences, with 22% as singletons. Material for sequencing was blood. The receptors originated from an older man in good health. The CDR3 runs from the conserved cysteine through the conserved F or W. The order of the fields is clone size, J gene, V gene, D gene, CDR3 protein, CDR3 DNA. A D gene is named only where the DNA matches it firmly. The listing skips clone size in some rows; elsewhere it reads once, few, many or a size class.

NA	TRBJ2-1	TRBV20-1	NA	CSAEYNEQFF	TGCAGTGCTGAATACAATGAGCAGTTCTTC
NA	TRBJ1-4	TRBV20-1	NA	CSAREVLGEKLFF	TGCAGTGCTAGAGAGGTCTTAGGTGAAAAACTGTTTTTT
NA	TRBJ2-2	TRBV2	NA	CASSVSGQNTGELFF	TGTGCCAGCAGTGTCAGCGGCCAAAACACCGGGGAGCTGTTTTTT
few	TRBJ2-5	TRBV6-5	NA	CASRRTGMETQYF	TGTGCCAGCAGACGAACAGGGATGGAGACCCAGTACTTC
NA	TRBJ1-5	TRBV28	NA	CASSLWQGNQPQHF	TGTGCCAGCAGTTTATGGCAGGGCAATCAGCCCCAGCATTTT
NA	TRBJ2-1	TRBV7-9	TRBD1	CASSTKTGGYNEQFF	TGTGCCAGCAGCACTAAGACAGGGGGCTACAATGAGCAGTTCTTC
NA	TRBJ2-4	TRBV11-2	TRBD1	CASSSDRLGAKNIQYF	TGTGCCAGCAGCTCGGACAGGCTTGGTGCCAAAAACATTCAGTACTTC
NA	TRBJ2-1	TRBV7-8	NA	CASSLTGKNEQFF	TGTGCCAGCAGCTTGACCGGGAAAAATGAGCAGTTCTTC
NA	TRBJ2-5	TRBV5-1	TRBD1	CASSSDRGRKTQYF	TGCGCCAGCAGCTCAGACAGGGGGCGAAAGACCCAGTACTTC
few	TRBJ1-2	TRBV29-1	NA	CSVRWDYGYTF	TGCAGCGTTAGGTGGGACTATGGCTACACCTTC
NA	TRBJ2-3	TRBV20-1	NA	CSARDLGSGYTDTQYF	TGCAGTGCTAGAGATCTCGGGAGCGGGTACACAGATACGCAGTATTTT
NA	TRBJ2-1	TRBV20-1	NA	CSKARGNEQFF	TGCAGTAAAGCGAGGGGCAATGAGCAGTTCTTC
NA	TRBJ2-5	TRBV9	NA	CASSVGDFQETQYF	TGTGCCAGCAGCGTAGGGGACTTCCAAGAGACCCAGTACTTC
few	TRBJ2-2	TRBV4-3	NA	CASSQEEIPGELFF	TGCGCCAGCAGCCAAGAAGAAATCCCCGGGGAGCTGTTTTTT
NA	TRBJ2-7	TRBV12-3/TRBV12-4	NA	CASSSNSEQYF	TGTGCCAGCAGCAGTAACTCCGAGCAGTACTTC
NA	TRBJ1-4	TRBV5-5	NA	CASSPTRRDEKLFF	TGTGCCAGCAGCCCGACTAGGCGCGATGAAAAACTGTTTTTT
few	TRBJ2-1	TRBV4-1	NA	CASRDALGPNEQFF	TGCGCCAGCAGGGATGCTCTAGGACCCAATGAGCAGTTCTTC
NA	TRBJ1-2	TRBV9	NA	CASSVALDRAYGYTF	TGTGCCAGCAGCGTAGCCCTTGACAGAGCCTATGGCTACACCTTC
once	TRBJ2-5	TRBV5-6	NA	CASNRGFEKETQYF	TGTGCCAGCAACCGGGGGTTTGAAAAGGAGACCCAGTACTTC
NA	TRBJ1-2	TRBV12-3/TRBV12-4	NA	CASSLNDTSYGYTF	TGTGCCAGCAGTTTAAACGACACCTCCTATGGCTACACCTTC
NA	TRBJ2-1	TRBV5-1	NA	CASSLETVYNEQFF	TGCGCCAGCAGCTTGGAGACGGTGTACAATGAGCAGTTCTTC
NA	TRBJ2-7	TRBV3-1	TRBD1	CASSQDHRGRAKYF	TGTGCCAGCAGCCAAGACCACAGGGGGCGCGCCAAGTACTTC
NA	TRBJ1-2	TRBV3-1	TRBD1	CASSPSDRGLSGYTF	TGTGCCAGCAGCCCTTCGGACAGGGGGCTGAGTGGCTACACCTTC
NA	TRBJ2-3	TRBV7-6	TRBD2	CASSLEVAGVSDTQYF	TGTGCCAGCAGCTTAGAGGTAGCGGGAGTTTCAGATACGCAGTATTTT
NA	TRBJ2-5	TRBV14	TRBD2	CASSQPGLAGSETQYF	TGTGCCAGCAGCCAACCCGGACTAGCGGGGTCGGAGACCCAGTACTTC
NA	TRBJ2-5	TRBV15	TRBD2	CATSRDMSGRETQYF	TGTGCCACCAGCAGAGATATGAGCGGGAGGGAGACCCAGTACTTC
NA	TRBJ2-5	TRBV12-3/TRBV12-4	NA	CASSFGGILETQYF	TGTGCCAGCAGTTTTGGCGGGATCCTAGAGACCCAGTACTTC
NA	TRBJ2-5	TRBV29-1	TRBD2	CSVVGTGLAEYQETQYF	TGCAGCGTTGTGGGAACGGGGCTAGCGGAATACCAAGAGACCCAGTACTTC
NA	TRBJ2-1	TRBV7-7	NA	CASGRGFENEQFF	TGTGCCAGCGGCCGGGGGTTCGAGAATGAGCAGTTCTTC
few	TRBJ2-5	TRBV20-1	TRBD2	CSARDLGTNKETQYF	TGCAGTGCTAGAGATCTCGGGACTAATAAAGAGACCCAGTACTTC
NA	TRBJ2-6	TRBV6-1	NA	CASRQVSGANVLTF	TGTGCCAGCAGGCAGGTCTCTGGGGCCAACGTCCTGACTTTC
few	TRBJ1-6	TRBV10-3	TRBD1	CAISEMTGNSPLHF	TGTGCCATCAGTGAGATGACAGGGAATTCACCCCTCCACTTT
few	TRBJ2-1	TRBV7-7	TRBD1	CASSQGTGVNEQFF	TGTGCCAGCAGCCAAGGGACAGGGGTGAATGAGCAGTTCTTC
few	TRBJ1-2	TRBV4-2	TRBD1	CASSQVPGQGNYGYTF	TGTGCCAGCAGCCAAGTCCCGGGACAGGGAAACTATGGCTACACCTTC
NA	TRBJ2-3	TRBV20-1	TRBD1	CSAPRTGGQSTQYF	TGCAGTGCTCCTCGGACAGGGGGCCAGAGTACGCAGTATTTT
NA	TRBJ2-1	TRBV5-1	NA	CASGTGQDSRNEQFF	TGCGCCAGCGGGACGGGGCAGGATTCTCGGAATGAGCAGTTCTTC